This T cell receptor beta chain was found in a study of neurological immune-mediated disorders. Study outcomes and limitations: Multiple sclerosis was found to have the least TCR clonal expansion, below healthy controls, and HTLV-1-associated myelopathy the most.

This clonotype came up many times. Its matching antigen is unknown. With 10-nucleotide random UMIs, 5'RACE was used to make the cDNA. Every sequencing run gave over 170 million TCR-beta sequences, taken from 15-18 subjects. TCRdb recomputed calls from the 5' RACE reads with MiXCR, one row per CDR3 protein. In the table there are about 38,000 distinct CDR3 sequences, approximately 10% of which are singletons. CDR3 size: 17 residues. The germline V gene has CDR1 MGHRA and CDR2 YSYEKL. Trimming cost V 1 base and J 1 base, with 15 bases left between them. Specified time point: technical triplicate 1. The unsorted libraries were made from 2 million PBMCs kept at -80 C.

Sequenced: PBMCs. The receptor comes from a man aged 60 to 69 with HTLV-1-associated myelopathy (HAM/TSP). The chain employs TRBV4-1 and TRBJ2-3; D ambiguous. The CDR3 protein is CASSQVAQQAGTDTQYF. CDR3 in DNA: TGCGCCAGCAGCCAAGTAGCTCAGCAGGCCGGCACAGATACGCAGTATTTT.